Reported below is one TCR beta chain. Germline V gene lookup returns CDR1 SGDLS and CDR2 YYNGEE. This CDR3 spans 15 amino acids. Trimming left V 0 bases short and J 5 bases short, with 14 bases between. This specimen belongs to a study of shared clonotypes between healthy human individuals. Researchers partitioned CD4+ cells into CD45RA+ naive and CD45RA-negative memory subsets. Data came from immunoSEQ multiplex PCR; TCRdb stores just in-frame clones and leaves some out. The sample includes 500,000 to 550,000 clones, more than 95% of them seen just once. Sequencing used naive CD4+ T cells sorted from blood. The subset denotes: CD45RA+ positively selected. The V gene is TRBV9, the J gene TRBJ1-1, with a tentative D call TRBD1 (5 bases). This TCR was sampled from a woman aged 30 to 39 in good health. The CDR3 loop is CASSVERGRPTEAFF. In DNA, the CDR3 is TGTGCCAGCAGCGTAGAGAGGGGACGGCCGACTGAAGCTTTCTTT.